What follows is one T cell receptor beta chain and its context. The antigen remains undetermined. The V and J ends lost 5 bases and 5 bases, in that order; junction bases with no gene match: 20. The CDR3 is made up of 19 amino acids. Germline lookup yields CDR1 MNHEY and CDR2 SMNVEV (reference sequence). This sample is drawn from a study of cytomegalovirus exposure and HLA in healthy donors. The study, taken as a whole, reports: Accurate predictions that matched the HLA-A and HLA-B alleles of most subjects were reportedly made from TCR beta sequences. An analysis done earlier found most TCR beta V segments productive about 87% or about 30% of the time. Available immune exposure information was restricted to CMV serostatus only.

60 Vbeta and 13 Jbeta primers were used in PCR. Original handling: Unique TCR beta chains totaled about 73 million in a later count, with around 10 million of them shared. Assay: immunoSEQ multiplex PCR; the TCRdb copy retains only in-frame clones and omits some. That table is the source of V, J and clone size, and D and trimming were worked out from the DNA. The sample lists more than 95,000 clones, about four fifths occurring once. The genes are TRBV27 and TRBJ2-3; the match to TRBD2 covers 9 bases. The sequence was collected from a woman between 65 and 79 years old in good health and CMV-seropositive. The sample consisted of PBMCs. The CDR3 protein is CASSKHRLILAGSEDTQYF. In DNA form, the CDR3 reads TGTGCCAGCAGTAAGCACCGATTGATACTAGCGGGCTCGGAAGATACGCAGTATTTT.